One sample yielded the 4 T cell receptor beta chains listed below, sequenced in a study of neurological immune-mediated disorders. MiXCR, applied by TCRdb to the 5' RACE reads, yields one record per CDR3 protein. The sample lists roughly 100,000 distinct CDR3 sequences, roughly 3.3% occurring once. The specimen sequenced was PBMCs. Receptor source: a woman between 45 and 60 years old with multiple sclerosis.

This clonotype was recorded many times. V is TRBV15 and J is TRBJ2-3; weak D call: TRBD1 (6 bases). The CDR3 spans 16 residues. Germline CDR1 reads LNHNV; CDR2 reads YYDKDF (reference sequence). Trimming removed 3 bases from V and 6 bases from J, with 19 bases in between. Here the CDR3 reads CATSSRTAGLVDTQYF. The CDR3 DNA reads TGTGCCACCAGCAGTAGGACAGCCGGGTTAGTGGATACGCAGTATTTT.

This clonotype appeared many times. The V call is TRBV20-1, the J call TRBJ1-2; D gene unclear. CDR3 length equals 12 residues. CDR1 and CDR2 from the germline V gene are DFQATT and SNEGSKA (reference sequence). V lost 1 base, J lost 2 bases, and 5 bases lay in between. CDR3: CSARGGNYGYTF. The DNA of the CDR3 is TGCAGTGCTAGAGGAGGGAACTATGGCTACACCTTC.

This clonotype was counted at least ten times. This chain connects TRBV6-5 to TRBJ1-1; D unresolved. Deletions cut 6 bases from V and 0 bases from J, with 23 bases between. Germline CDR1 is MNHEY and CDR2 is SVGAGI. This CDR3 is 18 amino acids long. The CDR3 reads CASSYRSPRGDMNTEAFF. The CDR3 nucleotides are TGTGCCAGCAGCTACCGTTCCCCCCGCGGGGATATGAACACTGAAGCTTTCTTT.

This clonotype was seen many times. V gene TRBV5-1 combines with J gene TRBJ2-2; D remains unclear. V was trimmed by 0 bases and J by 0 bases, leaving 9 bases between them. In germline, CDR1 is SGHRS, CDR2 YFSETQ. The CDR3 is 16 amino acids. Here the CDR3 reads CASSLGVISNTGELFF. The CDR3 bases are TGCGCCAGCAGCTTGGGGGTCATTTCGAACACCGGGGAGCTGTTTTTT.